This TCR beta chain was observed in a study of blood T cells in healthy people across ages. Every donor contributed approximately 10 milliliters of peripheral blood by blood draw. A second PCR of 7 to 11 cycles used a sample-barcoded 5' primer and a J-beta primer mix. MiXCR, applied by TCRdb to the 5' RACE reads, yields one record per CDR3 protein. The sample contains 1.5 million to 2 million distinct CDR3 sequences, roughly 30% of which appear only once. Germline loops: CDR1 MNHNY, CDR2 SVGAGI (reference sequence). The CDR3 is 12 amino acids. Input material: blood. The receptor comes from a woman aged 25-40 years in good health. V is TRBV6-6 and J is TRBJ2-5, with D unresolved. The J call may be in error: the DNA end matches TRBJ2-7 better. The CDR3 DNA reads as TGTGCCAGCGGTTCGACCGCCTACGAGCAGTACTTC. Translating it yields CASGSTAYEQYF.